This T cell receptor beta chain was identified in a study of vaccination and CD4 T cells after COVID-19. Study-level information: Investigators drew the post-COVID samples a median around 100 days after diagnosis, with a range of 35 to 161. For control cultures, the treatment was a CEFX pool, an HIV-1 Nef pool, or no peptide.

Points on this clonotype: Its antigen remains unidentified.

The Oncomine TCR Beta short-read assay was applied to DNA of cultured CD4+ T cells. One entry per CDR3 protein results from TCRdb running MiXCR on the PCR reads. The sample records about 14,000 distinct CDR3 sequences, roughly 50% being singletons. The treatment here: roughly 10-day PBMC culture with coronavirus spike peptide pools or control peptides (ViraFEST assay). ViraFEST used peptide pools to expand antigen-specific T cells before TCR sequencing. Points from the study as a whole: The appearance of a median 86.3% of reactive clones in convalescent patients occurred only post-vaccination.

CDR3 size: 13 residues. Trimming at V came to 5 bases and at J to 1 base, leaving 5 bases not matched to a gene. Germline CDR1 reads DFQATT; CDR2 reads SNEGSKA (reference sequence). The specimen was CD4+ T cells from blood, cultured in vitro. This chain uses TRBV20-1 with TRBJ2-7, with TRBD1 matching over 7 bases. The TCR originated in a human donor who had recovered from COVID-19. The CDR3 DNA reads as TGCAGTGCTGTAACAGGGGTTTCCTACGAGCAGTACTTC. Protein product: CSAVTGVSYEQYF.